The source of this T cell receptor (beta chain) is a study of metastatic and nonmetastatic thyroid tumors. Study-level background: Repertoires from malignant and benign thyroid patients were compared across blood and tumor or nodule tissue.

No patient had received any treatment before thyroid surgery. Authors' processing steps: Between-group CDR3 differences, defined by clinicopathological status, yielded a distant-metastasis classifier for papillary thyroid cancer. TCRdb re-called the PCR reads through MiXCR. TCRdb assigned the V and J calls; the authors' analysis was not used. In the table there are tens of thousands of clones, 12% of which are singletons. With regard to this clone: Its target is unknown. A much bigger clone sits one base away, suggesting this may be a read error. It is likely a read error, because the conserved phenylalanine at the end of the CDR3 is missing.

Germline CDR1 SGHKS, CDR2 YYEKEE (reference sequence). The CDR3 has 11 amino acids. V was clipped by 4 bases and J by 4 bases, with 6 bases between them. Overall study findings and caveats: The reported finding was significantly higher TCR beta diversity in malignant thyroid tumors relative to benign nodules, in blood and tumor.

The receptor comes from a female donor with papillary thyroid cancer or a benign thyroid nodule (not recorded which). Some clones in this sample may be carry-over from other donors' samples. This chain links TRBV5-5 with TRBJ2-7; no reliable D call. Material for sequencing was blood. The CDR3 nucleotides read TGTGCCAGCAGCCCCGATTACGAGCAGTACCTC. Translation gives CASSPDYEQYL.